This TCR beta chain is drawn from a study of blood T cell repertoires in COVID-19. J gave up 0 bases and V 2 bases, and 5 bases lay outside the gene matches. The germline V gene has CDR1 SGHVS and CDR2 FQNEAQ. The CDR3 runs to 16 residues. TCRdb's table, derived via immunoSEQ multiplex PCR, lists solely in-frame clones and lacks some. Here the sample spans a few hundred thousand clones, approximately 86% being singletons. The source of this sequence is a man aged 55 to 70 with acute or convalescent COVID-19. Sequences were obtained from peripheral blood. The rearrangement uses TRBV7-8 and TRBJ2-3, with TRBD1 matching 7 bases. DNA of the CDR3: TGTGCCAGCAGCTTATTCGACAGGGCGAGCACAGATACGCAGTATTTT. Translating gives CASSLFDRASTDTQYF.